The next 13 T cell receptor beta chains were all read from a single sample in a study of T cells after yellow fever vaccination. TCRdb re-analysed the 5' RACE reads in MiXCR, keeping a single row per CDR3 protein. The top ten hold 2.5% to 4% of the sample, which has about 340,000 distinct CDR3 sequences, 12% seen once. The sequencing here drew on CD4+ T cells sorted from PBMCs, taken 15 days after the yellow fever booster vaccination. These receptors all come from a man aged 18 to 30 who received the YFV17D yellow fever vaccine.

The chain has TRBV5-4 and TRBJ2-7, with D perhaps given as TRBD1 or TRBD2 (5 bases each). The CDR3 runs to 13 residues. Germline CDR1 reads SGHNT; CDR2 reads YYREEE (reference sequence). The ends were cut back, 4 bases at V and 4 bases at J, with 12 bases in the middle. CDR3 DNA: TGTGCCAGCAGCCGGGACGGATCTTACGAGCAGTACGTC. Translated, it gives CASSRDGSYEQYV.

This chain joins TRBV5-5 and TRBJ2-1; maybe TRBD1 (5 bases). CDR3 size: 15 residues. Germline V gene data show CDR1 as SGHKS and CDR2 as YYEKEE (reference sequence). V lost 4 bases, J lost 5 bases, and 16 bases lay in between. The CDR3 nucleotides are TGTGCCAGCAGCCCCACGGTAGGGGCCGACAATGAGCAGTTCTTC. Protein sequence: CASSPTVGADNEQFF.

The table lists this clonotype with a few counts. The V and J genes are TRBV29-1 and TRBJ1-2; no definite D call. CDR3 length: 10 residues. The germline V gene encodes CDR1 SQVTM and CDR2 ANQGSEA. V was pared by 7 bases and J by 8 bases, with 11 bases between. The CDR3 region has the DNA TGCAGCGCCCTAGAGGGAGGCTACACCTTC. Translating gives CSALEGGYTF.

The chain has TRBV4-1 and TRBJ2-3; D remains unclear. The CDR3 consists of 13 residues. CDR1 is MGHRA, CDR2 YSYEKL, per germline. Trimming left V 4 bases short and J 6 bases short, with 11 bases between. CDR3 residues: CASSRSPGDTQYF. The CDR3 nucleotides are TGCGCCAGCAGCCGGTCCCCCGGGGATACGCAGTATTTT.

The gene calls are TRBV5-1 and TRBJ2-1; D remains unclear. Trimming left V 0 bases short and J 7 bases short, with 14 bases between. The V gene's germline CDR1 is SGHRS and CDR2 YFSETQ. The CDR3 length is 15 residues. The CDR3 sequence is CASSLAPDVVNEQFF. CDR3 DNA: TGCGCCAGCAGCTTGGCTCCGGACGTCGTTAATGAGCAGTTCTTC.

This clonotype was counted between two and nine times. The chain combines TRBV5-5 with TRBJ2-5; D possibly corresponds to TRBD1 (5 bases). The CDR3 contains 14 residues. Trimming removed 0 bases from V and 5 bases from J, with 11 bases in between. Germline V gives CDR1 SGHKS, CDR2 YYEKEE (reference sequence). The CDR3 protein is CASSLASGSETQYF. The CDR3 DNA reads TGTGCCAGCAGCTTGGCATCAGGGTCCGAGACCCAGTACTTC.

The gene calls are TRBV7-9 and TRBJ1-2; 9 positions match TRBD1. Germline V gene lookup returns CDR1 SEHNR and CDR2 FQNEAQ (reference sequence). V dropped 4 bases and J dropped 0; count of bases not matched to a gene: 3. This CDR3 is 15 amino acids long. This CDR3 reads CASSYGQGPNYGYTF. As DNA, the CDR3 is TGTGCCAGCAGCTACGGACAGGGGCCTAACTATGGCTACACCTTC.

The table lists this clonotype with many counts. This chain links TRBV5-1 with TRBJ1-2; 8 nucleotides line up with TRBD1. The CDR3 is made up of 15 amino acids. J gave up 7 bases and V 3 bases, and 11 bases lay outside the gene matches. Looked up from germline, CDR1 is SGHRS and CDR2 is YFSETQ. The CDR3 sequence: CASSYDSGGGGGYTF. The CDR3 nucleotides read TGCGCCAGCAGCTACGATTCAGGGGGCGGAGGTGGCTACACCTTC.

V is TRBV4-3 and J is TRBJ2-5; 10 bases line up with TRBD1. The CDR3 spans 16 residues. From germline, CDR1 is LGHNA and CDR2 YSLEER. Trimming took 3 bases from V and 5 from J; bases not matched to a gene: 9. The CDR3 DNA reads TGCGCCAGCAGCCACTCCGGGACAGGGGATGACGAGACCCAGTACTTC. Its translation is CASSHSGTGDDETQYF.

This clonotype has a count of ten or more. The rearrangement joins TRBV5-1 to TRBJ2-3; TRBD2 agrees at 11 bases. The length of the CDR3 is 15 residues. V lost 4 bases and J lost 7; bases outside the gene matches: 8. From germline, CDR1 is SGHRS and CDR2 YFSETQ. The CDR3 DNA reads TGCGCCAGCAGCGTACTAGCGGGGGCGGAGAATACGCAGTATTTT. It specifies CASSVLAGAENTQYF.

This clonotype appeared a few times. The chain employs TRBV6-5 and TRBJ2-3; 7 bases match TRBD1. This CDR3 has 11 amino acids. Germline CDR1 and CDR2: MNHEY and SVGAGI. V shed 6 bases, J shed 8 bases, and the junction held 2 bases outside the gene matches. The CDR3 reads CASRQGSTQYF. The CDR3 DNA follows: TGTGCCAGCAGACAGGGGTCTACGCAGTATTTT.

This clonotype has a handful of counts. The chain recombines TRBV24-1 with TRBJ2-2; D is unresolved. The V and J ends lost 6 bases and 0 bases respectively, with 4 bases between them. CDR1 and CDR2 from the germline V gene are KGHDR and SFDVKD. CDR3 length equals 13 residues. In DNA, the CDR3 is TGTGCCACCAGTCCCGCGAACACCGGGGAGCTGTTTTTT. Translation: CATSPANTGELFF.

In this sample, this clonotype turned up a few times. This rearrangement joins TRBV19 to TRBJ2-1; TRBD2 agrees at 8 bases. In germline, CDR1 is LNHDA, CDR2 SQIVND (reference sequence). The CDR3 has 15 amino acids. The trim removed 2 bases at V and 5 bases at J, leaving 5 bases unmatched. The DNA for the CDR3 is TGTGCCAGTAGTATACCGGGACTAGGCCACAATGAGCAGTTCTTC. Translation gives CASSIPGLGHNEQFF.